These T cell receptor beta chains were read from a single sample in a study of T cells expressing NK-cell markers. TCRdb reanalyzed the 5' RACE reads and collapses them to one entry per CDR3 protein, without DNA. Its table records about 550,000 distinct CDR3 sequences. Sequencing was carried out using blood T cells: a sorted CD56 or NKG2C T cell subset, CD4+ or CD8+ T cells, or bulk PBMC T cells (not recorded which). These receptors were obtained from a man aged 18 to 29 in good health. Each CDR3 is given with its conserved first and last residue.

J gene: TRBJ2-1
V gene: TRBV11-2
CDR3 protein: CASSYFLAGVYNEQFF

J gene: TRBJ1-1
V gene: TRBV28
CDR3 protein: CASSYRALGNTEAFF

J gene: TRBJ2-7
V gene: TRBV20-1
CDR3 protein: CSASPLNRIGSYEQYF

J gene: TRBJ2-7
V gene: TRBV20-1
CDR3 protein: CSAIPVGGSRIDEQYF

J gene: TRBJ2-1
V gene: TRBV7-9
CDR3 protein: CASSSGNEQFF

J gene: TRBJ1-2
V gene: TRBV12-3/TRBV12-4
CDR3 protein: CASTPRGLRGYTF

J gene: TRBJ2-7
V gene: TRBV7-2
CDR3 protein: CASSLWWQGSYEQYF

J gene: TRBJ1-1
V gene: TRBV12-5
CDR3 protein: CASALGQMNTEAFF

J gene: TRBJ2-3
V gene: TRBV30
CDR3 protein: CAWVAGYTQYF

J gene: TRBJ2-7
V gene: TRBV27
CDR3 protein: CASKTETYEQYF

J gene: TRBJ2-3
V gene: TRBV27
CDR3 protein: CASSLSPPRQGIIADTQYF

J gene: TRBJ2-5
V gene: TRBV5-1
CDR3 protein: CASSSPAGLGETQYF

J gene: TRBJ2-7
V gene: TRBV6-1
CDR3 protein: CASSSGGSLYEQYF

J gene: TRBJ2-5
V gene: TRBV7-3
CDR3 protein: CASSFSGSIQETQYF

J gene: TRBJ1-5
V gene: TRBV20-1
CDR3 protein: CSARDSTLQPQHF

J gene: TRBJ2-1
V gene: TRBV11-2
CDR3 protein: CASSGGSEVYEQFF

J gene: TRBJ2-1
V gene: TRBV28
CDR3 protein: CASRTRDRGDEQFF

J gene: TRBJ1-5
V gene: TRBV19
CDR3 protein: CASSIADYSNQPQHF

J gene: TRBJ2-3
V gene: TRBV7-3
CDR3 protein: CASAGRPTDTQYF

J gene: TRBJ1-2
V gene: TRBV12-3/TRBV12-4
CDR3 protein: CASSSVPLAHGYTF

J gene: TRBJ2-7
V gene: TRBV14
CDR3 protein: CASSQGRDRHSYEQYF

J gene: TRBJ2-1
V gene: TRBV6-2/TRBV6-3
CDR3 protein: CASSYPTTYNEQFF

J gene: TRBJ2-3
V gene: TRBV21-1
CDR3 protein: CARTKTGGATDTQYF

J gene: TRBJ2-2
V gene: TRBV24-1
CDR3 protein: CATSDPRNSGQGNTGELFF

J gene: TRBJ2-3
V gene: TRBV3-1
CDR3 protein: CASSQEGLAGGARTDTQYF

J gene: TRBJ2-7
V gene: TRBV7-8
CDR3 protein: CASRGGGFYEQYF

J gene: TRBJ2-3
V gene: TRBV12-3/TRBV12-4
CDR3 protein: CASSRMGGRADTQYF

J gene: TRBJ2-5
V gene: TRBV7-8
CDR3 protein: CASSSWGRLETQYF

J gene: TRBJ2-1
V gene: TRBV21-1
CDR3 protein: CASSKGLAKGGYNEQFF

J gene: TRBJ2-1
V gene: TRBV21-1
CDR3 protein: CASSTRSRRFF

J gene: TRBJ2-3
V gene: TRBV28
CDR3 protein: CASISQGGGTDTQYF

J gene: TRBJ1-5
V gene: TRBV12-3/TRBV12-4
CDR3 protein: CASSRQGGQPQHF

J gene: TRBJ2-7
V gene: TRBV10-3
CDR3 protein: CAISGSTGPYEQYF

J gene: TRBJ2-1
V gene: TRBV27
CDR3 protein: CASRFTGTREFF

J gene: TRBJ2-2
V gene: TRBV25-1
CDR3 protein: CASSDLKDSTGELFF

J gene: TRBJ2-3
V gene: TRBV7-9
CDR3 protein: CASSAGQGTDTQYF

J gene: TRBJ2-7
V gene: TRBV6-2/TRBV6-3
CDR3 protein: CASSSPGLAGDYEQYF

J gene: TRBJ1-2
V gene: TRBV12-3/TRBV12-4
CDR3 protein: CASSLVARAEGYTF

J gene: TRBJ1-4
V gene: TRBV12-3/TRBV12-4
CDR3 protein: CASSLGRGVGEKLFF

J gene: TRBJ2-7
V gene: TRBV30
CDR3 protein: CAPHARGATYEQYF

J gene: TRBJ1-6
V gene: TRBV12-3/TRBV12-4
CDR3 protein: CASSLRGGSYNSPLHF

J gene: TRBJ2-1
V gene: TRBV12-5
CDR3 protein: CASGFTQGTLYNEQFF

J gene: TRBJ2-1
V gene: TRBV7-9
CDR3 protein: CASSLAINEQFF

J gene: TRBJ1-2
V gene: TRBV18
CDR3 protein: CASSPIHRGANYGYTF

J gene: TRBJ2-3
V gene: TRBV27
CDR3 protein: CASSLASPSTDTQYF

J gene: TRBJ1-5
V gene: TRBV5-6
CDR3 protein: CASSWGPTQPQHF

J gene: TRBJ2-3
V gene: TRBV7-6
CDR3 protein: CASTQRGGRGGDTQYF

J gene: TRBJ2-7
V gene: TRBV6-2/TRBV6-3
CDR3 protein: CASSYQVFEQYF

J gene: TRBJ2-7
V gene: TRBV11-2
CDR3 protein: CASSTSDGAGYEQYF

J gene: TRBJ1-2
V gene: TRBV2
CDR3 protein: CASSELRGSNYGYTF

J gene: TRBJ2-1
V gene: TRBV5-6
CDR3 protein: CASSLETGMGPTKSSYNEQFF

J gene: TRBJ2-1
V gene: TRBV18
CDR3 protein: CASSPSDEQFF

J gene: TRBJ2-5
V gene: TRBV3-1
CDR3 protein: CASSQARLRAETQYF

J gene: TRBJ2-2
V gene: TRBV11-2
CDR3 protein: CASSLVLARNTGELFF